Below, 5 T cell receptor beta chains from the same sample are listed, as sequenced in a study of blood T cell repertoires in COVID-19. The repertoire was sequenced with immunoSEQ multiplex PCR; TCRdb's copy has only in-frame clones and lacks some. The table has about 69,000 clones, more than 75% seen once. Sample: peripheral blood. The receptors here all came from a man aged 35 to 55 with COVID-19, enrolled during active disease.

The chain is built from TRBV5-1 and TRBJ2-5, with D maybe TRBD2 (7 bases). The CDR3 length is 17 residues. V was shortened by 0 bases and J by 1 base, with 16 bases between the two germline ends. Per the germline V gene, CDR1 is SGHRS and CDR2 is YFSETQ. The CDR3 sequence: CASSLAAAGASQETQYF. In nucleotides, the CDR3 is TGCGCCAGCAGCTTGGCAGCCGCGGGGGCCAGCCAAGAGACCCAGTACTTC.

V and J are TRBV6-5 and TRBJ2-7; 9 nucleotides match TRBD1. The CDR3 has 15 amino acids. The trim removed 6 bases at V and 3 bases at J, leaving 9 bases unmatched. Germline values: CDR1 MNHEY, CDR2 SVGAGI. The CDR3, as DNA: TGTGCCAGCAGGACAGGGGGACTTTTAGGCTACGAGCAGTACTTC. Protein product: CASRTGGLLGYEQYF.

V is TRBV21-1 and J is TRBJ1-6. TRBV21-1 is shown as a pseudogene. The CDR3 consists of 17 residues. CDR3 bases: TGTGCCAGCAGCAAAAAGGGACGGAGGGGAAATAATTCACCCCTCCACTTT. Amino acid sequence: CASSKKGRRGNNSPLHF.

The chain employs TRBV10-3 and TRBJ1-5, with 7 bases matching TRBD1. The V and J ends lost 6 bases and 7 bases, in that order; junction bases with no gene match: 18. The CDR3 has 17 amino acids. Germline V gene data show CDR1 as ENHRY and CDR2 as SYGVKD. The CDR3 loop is CAIRAFGRGQVLQPQHF. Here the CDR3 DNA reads TGTGCCATCAGGGCATTCGGGAGGGGGCAGGTTCTGCAGCCCCAGCATTTT.

The CDR3 nucleotides read TGTGCCAGCAGCCTCTCGTCGGGACGGGGGGAGGGCTACACCTTC. Residues: CASSLSSGRGEGYTF. V is TRBV9 and J is TRBJ1-2, with a weak D call TRBD1 (5 bases). Germline CDR1 reads SGDLS; CDR2 reads YYNGEE. This CDR3 spans 15 amino acids. The ends were cut back, 4 bases at V and 8 bases at J, with 21 bases in the middle. Looking up the rest from reference TRBV9 and TRBJ1-2 gives the full variable domain: DSGVTQTPKHLITATGQRVTLRCSPRSGDLSVYWYQQSLDQGLQFLIQYYNGEERAKGNILERFSAQQFPDLHSELNLSSLELGDSALYFCASSLSSGRGEGYTFGSGTRLTVV.